One and the same sample provided the 8 T cell receptor beta chains below, sequenced in a study of blood T cell repertoires in COVID-19. The method was immunoSEQ multiplex PCR; TCRdb's version includes in-frame clones alone and lacks a portion of them. This sample has fewer than 450,000 clones, with approximately 85% found just once. Sample: PBMCs or T cells enriched from blood (not recorded which). These receptor sequences come from a woman aged 35 to 49 with acute COVID-19.

The chain is built from TRBV19 and TRBJ1-5; D gene unclear. CDR1 LNHDA and CDR2 SQIVND come from the germline V gene (reference sequence). The CDR3 consists of 13 residues. V lost 5 bases and J 7 bases, leaving 12 bases between the germline ends. CDR3 protein: CASSFDREQPQHF. The CDR3 DNA sequence: TGTGCCAGTAGTTTCGATCGGGAACAGCCCCAGCATTTT.

The J gene is TRBJ1-2, the V gene TRBV5-4; D might be TRBD1 (5 bases). V shed 4 bases and J shed 3 bases, with 10 bases lying between them. Germline assignment: CDR1 SGHNT and CDR2 YYREEE (reference sequence). This CDR3 comprises 13 residues. CDR3 sequence reads: CASSKRGDYGYTF. CDR3 nucleotides: TGTGCCAGCAGCAAAAGGGGCGACTATGGCTACACCTTC.

This clone came up once. The rearrangement uses TRBV2 and TRBJ2-7; D not resolved. The V end was cut by 4 bases, the J end by 4 bases, with 8 bases between. Germline V gene lookup returns CDR1 SNHLY and CDR2 FYNNEI. This CDR3 region has 12 residues. The chain's CDR3 is CASSVLQYEQYF. The CDR3 DNA reads TGTGCCAGCAGTGTCCTCCAGTACGAGCAGTACTTC.

V is TRBV30 and J is TRBJ1-2; TRBD1 aligns across 11 bases. This CDR3 contains 14 residues. V was pared by 5 bases and J by 3 bases, with 5 bases of the junction left unmatched. Germline V gene data show CDR1 as GTSNPN and CDR2 as SVGIG (reference sequence). CDR3 sequence reads: CAWDRDRGYYGYTF. Written as DNA, the CDR3 is TGTGCCTGGGACCGGGACAGGGGGTACTATGGCTACACCTTC.

The chain is built from TRBV7-9 and TRBJ1-2; D is unclear. The germline V gene has CDR1 SEHNR and CDR2 FQNEAQ (reference sequence). Trimming cost V 5 bases and J 3 bases, with 16 bases left between them. This CDR3 is 15 amino acids long. Here the CDR3 DNA reads TGTGCCAGCAGCCTTGATGTCCTCGAGGACTATGGCTACACCTTC. Translating gives CASSLDVLEDYGYTF.

The chain recombines TRBV7-9 with TRBJ1-1; 7 bases match TRBD1. The CDR3 has 15 residues. V lost 6 bases and J lost 3; bases outside the gene matches: 10. Per germline, CDR1 SEHNR and CDR2 FQNEAQ (reference sequence). The CDR3 protein is CASREASGGYTEAFF. In DNA, the CDR3 is TGTGCCAGCAGGGAAGCCTCAGGGGGGTACACTGAAGCTTTCTTT.

This clone has just a few counts. The rearrangement joins TRBV4-2 to TRBJ1-3, with a weak D call TRBD1 (5 bases). Per germline, CDR1 LGHNA and CDR2 YNFKEQ. This CDR3 is built from 15 residues. V gave up 0 bases and J gave up 0 bases, with 6 bases separating them. The CDR3 protein is CASSQDRDSGNTIYF. Here the CDR3 DNA reads TGTGCCAGCAGCCAAGACAGGGACTCTGGAAACACCATATATTTT.

This clone occurred many times. The chain employs TRBV19 and TRBJ2-7; TRBD2 agrees at 8 bases. The CDR3 is made up of 15 amino acids. Germline assignment: CDR1 LNHDA and CDR2 SQIVND (reference sequence). The ends lost 4 bases at V and 3 bases at J; junction bases unmatched: 8. Here the CDR3 DNA reads TGTGCCAGTAGTAAGGACGGCGGGGGGATCTACGAGCAGTACTTC. Translation: CASSKDGGGIYEQYF.